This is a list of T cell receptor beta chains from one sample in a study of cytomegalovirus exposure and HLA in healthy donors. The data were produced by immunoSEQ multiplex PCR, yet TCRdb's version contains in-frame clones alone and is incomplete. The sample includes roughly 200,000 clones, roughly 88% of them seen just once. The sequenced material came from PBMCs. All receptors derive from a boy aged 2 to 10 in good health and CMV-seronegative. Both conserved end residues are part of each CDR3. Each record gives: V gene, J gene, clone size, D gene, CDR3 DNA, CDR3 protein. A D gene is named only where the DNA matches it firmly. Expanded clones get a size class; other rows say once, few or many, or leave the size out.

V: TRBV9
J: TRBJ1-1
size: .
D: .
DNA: TGTGCCAGCAGCGCAAACAGGGACACTGAAGCTTTCTTT
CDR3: CASSANRDTEAFF

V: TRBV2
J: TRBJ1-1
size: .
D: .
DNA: TGTGCCAGCACGCCCAACCGGCACAGGGTGAACACTGAAGCTTTCTTT
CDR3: CASTPNRHRVNTEAFF

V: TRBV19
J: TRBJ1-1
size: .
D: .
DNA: TGTGCCAGTCAACAGACTAAGGACACTGAAGCTTTCTTT
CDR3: CASQQTKDTEAFF

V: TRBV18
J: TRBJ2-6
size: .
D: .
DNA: TGTGCCAGCTCACCGACGACTGATATCGGGGCCAACGTCCTGACTTTC
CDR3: CASSPTTDIGANVLTF

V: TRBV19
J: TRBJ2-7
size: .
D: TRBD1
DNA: TGTGCCAGTAGTTCCGGGACAGGGGGCTACGAGCAGTACTTC
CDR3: CASSSGTGGYEQYF

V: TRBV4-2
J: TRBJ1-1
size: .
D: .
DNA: TGTGCCAGCAGCCAAGACCCCCCCCAGTCGAACACTGAAGCTTTCTTT
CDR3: CASSQDPPQSNTEAFF

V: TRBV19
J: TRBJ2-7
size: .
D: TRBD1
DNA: TGTGCCAGTGGAGCCGGGACAGGGATCTACGAGCAGTACTTC
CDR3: CASGAGTGIYEQYF

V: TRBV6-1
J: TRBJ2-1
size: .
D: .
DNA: TGTGCCAGCAGTGAAGGACTGCGGGACTACAATGAGCAGTTCTTC
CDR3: CASSEGLRDYNEQFF

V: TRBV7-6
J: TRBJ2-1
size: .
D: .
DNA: TGTGCCAGCAGCTTGCGTAGTGGTGGGAGTTTTTACAATGAGCAGTTCTTC
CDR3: CASSLRSGGSFYNEQFF

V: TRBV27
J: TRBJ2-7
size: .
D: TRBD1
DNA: TGTGCCAGCTCCAGGGGGCCGAGCTACGACGAGCAGTACTTC
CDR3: CASSRGPSYDEQYF

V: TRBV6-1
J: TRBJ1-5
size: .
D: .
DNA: TGTGCCAGCAGTGTTTCCCCCAGGGCAGGCGATCAGCCCCAGCATTTT
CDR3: CASSVSPRAGDQPQHF

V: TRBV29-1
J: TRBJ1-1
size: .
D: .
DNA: TGCAGCGTGACGGGGGGGCGGAACACTGAAGCTTTCTTT
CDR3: CSVTGGRNTEAFF

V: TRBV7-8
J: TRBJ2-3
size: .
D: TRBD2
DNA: TGTGCCAGCAGCTGGAGCGGGGGGAGCACAGATACGCAGTATTTT
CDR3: CASSWSGGSTDTQYF

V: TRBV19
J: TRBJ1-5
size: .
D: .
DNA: TGTGCCAGTACCATCAGCGGGCTTCAGCCCCAGCATTTT
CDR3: CASTISGLQPQHF

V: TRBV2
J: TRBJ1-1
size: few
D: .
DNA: TGTGCCAGCAGTGCGGACAGTGAAGCTTTCTTT
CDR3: CASSADSEAFF

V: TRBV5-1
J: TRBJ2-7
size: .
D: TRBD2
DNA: TGCGCCAGCAGCTTTGGACTAGCGGGAGGTTCCTACGAGCAGTACTTC
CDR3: CASSFGLAGGSYEQYF

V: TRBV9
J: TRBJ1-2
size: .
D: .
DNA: TGTGCCAGCAGCGTAGTGGGCAGTCCCTCCTTCTATGGCTACACCTTC
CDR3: CASSVVGSPSFYGYTF

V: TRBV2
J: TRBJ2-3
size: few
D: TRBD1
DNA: TGTGCCAGCAGTGAAAGTATCGGGGCAGGGGGTATGGATACGCAGTATTTT
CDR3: CASSESIGAGGMDTQYF

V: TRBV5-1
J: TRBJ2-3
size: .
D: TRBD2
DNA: TGCGCCAGCAGCCCAGCGGGAAACGGTCCAGATACGCAGTATTTT
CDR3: CASSPAGNGPDTQYF

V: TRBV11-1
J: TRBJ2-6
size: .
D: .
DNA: TGTGCCAGCAGCTTAGACAGGGTCGGCTCTGGGGCCAACGTCCTGACTTTC
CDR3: CASSLDRVGSGANVLTF

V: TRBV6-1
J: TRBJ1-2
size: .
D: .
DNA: TGTGCCAGCAGTGAAGCTAATTTTCTAGGGGGCTATGGCTACACCTTC
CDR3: CASSEANFLGGYGYTF

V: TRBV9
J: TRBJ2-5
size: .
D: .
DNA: TGTGCCAGCAGCGTAGGGGAGGAGACCCAGTACTTC
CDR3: CASSVGEETQYF

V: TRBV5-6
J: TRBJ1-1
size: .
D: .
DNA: TGTGCCAGCAGCATCGGGTCGGCTACTGAAGCTTTCTTT
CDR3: CASSIGSATEAFF

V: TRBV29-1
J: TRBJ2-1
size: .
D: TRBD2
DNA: TGCAGCGTGGCGGGACTAGCGGGGGCCGCCACTTACAATGAGCAGTTCTTC
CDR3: CSVAGLAGAATYNEQFF

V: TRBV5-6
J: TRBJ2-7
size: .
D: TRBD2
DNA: TGTGCCAGCAGCGATGATAGGACTAGCGGCGGCTACGAGCAGTACTTC
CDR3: CASSDDRTSGGYEQYF

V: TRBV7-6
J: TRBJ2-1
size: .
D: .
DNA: TGTGCCAGCAGCTTAGCACTAGATTCCTACAATGAGCAGTTCTTC
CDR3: CASSLALDSYNEQFF

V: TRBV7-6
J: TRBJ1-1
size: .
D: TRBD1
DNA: TGTGCCAGCAGCCCAGGGACAGGGGGCTCTGAAGCTTTCTTT
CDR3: CASSPGTGGSEAFF

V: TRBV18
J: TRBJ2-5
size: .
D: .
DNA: TGTGCCAGCTCCCCCCGCGGGCATCAAGAGACCCAGTACTTC
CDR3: CASSPRGHQETQYF

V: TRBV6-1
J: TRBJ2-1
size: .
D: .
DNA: TGTGCCAGCATAGAGGCAGCCTACAATGAGCAGTTCTTC
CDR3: CASIEAAYNEQFF

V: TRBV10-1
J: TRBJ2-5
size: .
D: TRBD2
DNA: TGCGCCAGCAGCTTAGGATGGCGGGGGGACTACCAAGAGACCCAGTACTTC
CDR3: CASSLGWRGDYQETQYF

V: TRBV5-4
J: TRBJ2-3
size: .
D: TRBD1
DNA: TGTGCCAGCAGCTTGGCGAGCAGGGGGACAGATACGCAGTATTTT
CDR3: CASSLASRGTDTQYF

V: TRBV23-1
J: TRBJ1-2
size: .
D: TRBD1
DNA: TGCGCCAGCAGTCCTTCCGGGACAGGGGGGGGCTACACCTTC
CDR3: CASSPSGTGGGYTF

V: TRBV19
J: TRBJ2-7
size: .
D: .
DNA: TGTGCCAGTAGTATGTCGGTTTCCTACGAGCAGTACTTC
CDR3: CASSMSVSYEQYF

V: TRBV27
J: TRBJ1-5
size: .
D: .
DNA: TGTGCCAGCAGTTTATCGACCGCGGGCAGTCAGCCCCAGCATTTT
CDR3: CASSLSTAGSQPQHF

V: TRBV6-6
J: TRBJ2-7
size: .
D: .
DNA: TGTGCCAGCAGTTACTCAGCTACCTCCTACGAGCAGTACTTC
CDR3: CASSYSATSYEQYF

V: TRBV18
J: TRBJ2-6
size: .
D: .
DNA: TGTGCCAGCTCACCACGGACAGCCTATGACTCTGGGGCCAACGTCCTGACTTTC
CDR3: CASSPRTAYDSGANVLTF

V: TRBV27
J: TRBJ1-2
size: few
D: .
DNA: TGTGCCAGCAGCCCCAGGGGCGGTATGGACTATGGCTACACCTTC
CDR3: CASSPRGGMDYGYTF

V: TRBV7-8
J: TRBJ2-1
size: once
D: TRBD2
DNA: TGTGCCAGCAGCTTAGGGGGACTAGGGACTCACAATGAGCAGTTCTTC
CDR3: CASSLGGLGTHNEQFF

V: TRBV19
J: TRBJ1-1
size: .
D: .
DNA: TGTGCCAGTAGTATAGATAGCCGGAACACTGAAGCTTTCTTT
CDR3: CASSIDSRNTEAFF

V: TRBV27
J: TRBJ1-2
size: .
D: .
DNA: TGTGCCAGCAGTCTCCGAGGATCTGATGGCTACACCTTC
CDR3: CASSLRGSDGYTF

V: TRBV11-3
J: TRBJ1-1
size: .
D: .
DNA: TGTGCCAGCAGCTTAGGGGTCACAGGTCAAGCTTTCTTT
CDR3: CASSLGVTGQAFF

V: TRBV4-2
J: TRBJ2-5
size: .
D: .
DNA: TGTGCCAGCAGCCAAGATGCAGTCAAAGAGACCCAGTACTTC
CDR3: CASSQDAVKETQYF

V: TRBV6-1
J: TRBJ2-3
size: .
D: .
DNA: TGTGCCAGCAGTGATCGGGGGTCGCCCAGGGTCCCCACAGATACGCAGTATTTT
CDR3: CASSDRGSPRVPTDTQYF

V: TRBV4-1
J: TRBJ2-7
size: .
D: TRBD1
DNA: TGCGCCAGCAGCCTGGGACAGGGCCTTTACGAGCAGTACTTC
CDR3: CASSLGQGLYEQYF

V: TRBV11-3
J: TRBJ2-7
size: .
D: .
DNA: TGTGCCAGCAGCTTAGATCGGGCTCGGCTAGCGCCCTACGAGCAGTACTTC
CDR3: CASSLDRARLAPYEQYF

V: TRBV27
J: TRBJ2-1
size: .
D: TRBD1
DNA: TGTGCCAGCAGTCTAGTTCCAGGGGGCTGGTATGAGCAGTTCTTC
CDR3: CASSLVPGGWYEQFF

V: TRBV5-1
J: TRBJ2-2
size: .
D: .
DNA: TGCGCCAGCAGCTCGGGAGCGAACACCGGGGAGCTGTTTTTT
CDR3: CASSSGANTGELFF

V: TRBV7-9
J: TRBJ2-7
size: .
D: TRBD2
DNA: TGTGCCAGCAGCTCGACTAGCTCCGTTCTCTACGAGCAGTACTTC
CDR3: CASSSTSSVLYEQYF

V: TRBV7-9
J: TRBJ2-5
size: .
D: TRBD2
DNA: TGTGCCAGCAGCTTAGGGGCGGGGGGGCAAGAGACCCAGTACTTC
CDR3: CASSLGAGGQETQYF

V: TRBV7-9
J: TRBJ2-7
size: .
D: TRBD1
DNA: TGTGCCAGCAGCTCGACAGGGGGCGCCGACGAGCAGTACTTC
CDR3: CASSSTGGADEQYF

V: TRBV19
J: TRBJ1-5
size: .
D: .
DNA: TGTGCCAGTAGTATACCAGGGAGGGACCAGCCCCAGCATTTT
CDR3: CASSIPGRDQPQHF

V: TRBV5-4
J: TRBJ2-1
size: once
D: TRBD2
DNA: TGTGCCAGCAGCCCGGGAGGGGGTTACAATGAGCAGTTCTTC
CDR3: CASSPGGGYNEQFF

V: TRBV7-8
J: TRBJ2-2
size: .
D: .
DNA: TGTGCCAGCAGCGAGGGCGGAGCCGGGGAGCTGTTTTTT
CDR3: CASSEGGAGELFF